This T cell receptor beta chain was observed in a study of siplizumab effects on memory and regulatory T cells. General study results and limits: Naive T cells appeared more varied than memory cells and looked like key alloresponse contributors.

Data came from immunoSEQ multiplex PCR; TCRdb stores just in-frame clones and leaves some out. The profile shows 99,000 or so clones, about 95% of them singletons. Note on this clone: Its antigen is unknown.

Trimming took 6 bases from V and 2 from J, leaving 17 bases between them. There are 16 residues in the CDR3. Germline V gene sequence: CDR1 MNHEY, CDR2 SMNVEV (reference sequence). V gene TRBV27 combines with J gene TRBJ2-1; D is ambiguous. Sequencing was performed on non-Treg CD4+ T cells sorted from blood. The clonotype originates from a human donor in good health. As DNA, the CDR3 is TGTGCCAGCAGCAAGGCGCTAGTCGTCCCCTACAATGAGCAGTTCTTC. It codes for CASSKALVVPYNEQFF.